The 15 T cell receptor beta chains reported below all come from one sample, sequenced in a study of cytomegalovirus exposure and HLA in healthy donors. Primers included in the PCR were 60 Vbeta and 13 Jbeta primers. Profiled with immunoSEQ multiplex PCR; TCRdb holds only in-frame clones, not every one. The table shows 150,000 to 200,000 clones, with about 81% occurring only once. Specimen: PBMCs. The receptors stem from a man between 18 and 35 years old in good health and CMV-seronegative.

The count of this clone is one. Mismatch with germline at one junction end may stem from a read error. The chain recombines TRBV7-7 with TRBJ1-3, with D maybe TRBD1 (6 bases). The CDR3 spans 16 residues. The germline V gene encodes CDR1 SSHAT and CDR2 FNYEAQ (reference sequence). In nucleotides, the CDR3 is TGTGCTAGCAGCACCGCAGGGGCTGGAGCTGGAAACACCATATATTTT. Translation: CASSTAGAGAGNTIYF.

This clone was seen only a few times. J is TRBJ2-3 and V is TRBV30, with TRBD2 identical over 14 bases. The CDR3 runs 17 residues. Per germline, CDR1 GTSNPN and CDR2 SVGIG (reference sequence). Germline trimming cut 5 bases from V and 1 base from J; bases unmatched to any gene: 8. The CDR3 protein is CAWQGLAGVGGTDTQYF. CDR3 coding DNA: TGTGCCTGGCAGGGACTAGCGGGAGTAGGGGGCACAGATACGCAGTATTTT.

CDR3 in DNA: TGTGCCAGCAGTGTTGCAGGGGGTTCGGACGAGCAGTACTTC. It encodes CASSVAGGSDEQYF. The rearrangement links TRBV2 to TRBJ2-7, with 7 bases identical to TRBD1. V lost 4 bases to trimming and J lost 5 bases; unmatched junction nucleotides: 8. The CDR3 consists of 14 residues. Germline CDR1 reads SNHLY; CDR2 reads FYNNEI.

This rearrangement joins TRBV29-1 to TRBJ2-6; no clear D. Germline CDR1 and CDR2: SQVTM and ANQGSEA. Between the trimmed V and J ends, which lost 4 bases and 0 bases, there was a span of 10 bases. The CDR3 loop spans 15 amino acids. CDR3 in amino acids: CSVAQVSSGANVLTF. The CDR3, as DNA: TGCAGCGTTGCGCAGGTCAGCTCTGGGGCCAACGTCCTGACTTTC.

This clone was detected a few times. The chain recombines TRBV5-4 with TRBJ1-1, with D possibly TRBD1 on 5 matching bases. With 4 bases removed from V and 1 base from J, the gap between germline ends came to 17 bases. Germline-derived CDR1 and CDR2 are SGHNT and YYREEE (reference sequence). The CDR3 extends over 16 amino acids. The CDR3 coding sequence is TGTGCCAGCAGCCAAGTTCAGGGTAGGGGGAACACTGAAGCTTTCTTT. Amino acid sequence: CASSQVQGRGNTEAFF. The full variable domain, completed using reference TRBV5-4 and TRBJ1-1, is ETGVTQSPTHLIKTRGQQVTLRCSSQSGHNTVSWYQQALGQGPQFIFQYYREEENGRGNFPPRFSGLQFPNYSSELNVNALELDDSALYLCASSQVQGRGNTEAFFGQGTRLTVV.

The V gene is TRBV29-1, the J gene TRBJ2-3; 10 bases match TRBD2. CDR3 length: 14 residues. V lost 8 bases and J lost 3; bases outside the gene matches: 8. Germline CDR1 SQVTM, CDR2 ANQGSEA. CDR3 DNA: TGCAGCACGAAAGGTAGCGGGAGGACAGATACGCAGTATTTT. Its translation is CSTKGSGRTDTQYF.

This clone appeared once. The V gene is TRBV27, the J gene TRBJ1-4; 9 bases align to TRBD1. Germline V gene data show CDR1 as MNHEY and CDR2 as SMNVEV (reference sequence). V shed 0 bases and J 10 bases; nucleotides not matched to a gene: 6. This CDR3 contains 15 residues. This CDR3 reads CASSLSTGGGGKLFF. In nucleotides, the CDR3 is TGTGCCAGCAGTTTATCGACAGGGGGAGGTGGAAAACTGTTTTTT. The entire variable domain, with the rest obtained from reference TRBV27 and TRBJ1-4, is as follows: EAQVTQNPRYLITVTGKKLTVTCSQNMNHEYMSWYRQDPGLGLRQIYYSMNVEVTDKGDVPEGYKVSRKEKRNFPLILESPSPNQTSLYFCASSLSTGGGGKLFFGSGTQLSVL.

This clone occurred once. The V gene is TRBV4-2, the J gene TRBJ1-2, with 9 positions matching TRBD1. Germline lookup yields CDR1 LGHNA and CDR2 YNFKEQ. The CDR3 runs to 14 residues. Trimming took 0 bases from V and 7 from J; bases not matched to a gene: 3. The CDR3 DNA follows: TGTGCCAGCAGCCAAGAGGACAGGGGAGTTGGCTACACCTTC. Its protein product is CASSQEDRGVGYTF.

The chain joins TRBV7-2 to TRBJ1-1; perhaps TRBD1 as D (6 bases). The CDR3 loop spans 14 amino acids. V lost 5 bases and J lost 5, with 15 bases in between. CDR1 and CDR2 from the germline V gene are SGHTA and FQGNSA. CDR3 DNA sequence: TGTGCCAGCAGCCCCCGGGACACACGGACTGAAGCTTTCTTT. This codes for CASSPRDTRTEAFF.

V is TRBV6-5 and J is TRBJ1-2; 8 nucleotides line up with TRBD1. V gave up 1 base and J gave up 1 base; unmatched junction bases: 2. Germline V gene lookup returns CDR1 MNHEY and CDR2 SVGAGI. This CDR3 contains 15 residues. The CDR3 loop reads CASSYFGQGNYGYTF. The DNA of the CDR3 is TGTGCCAGCAGTTACTTTGGACAGGGTAACTATGGCTACACCTTC.

The chain recombines TRBV11-2 with TRBJ1-2, with D maybe TRBD1 (5 bases). The V and J ends lost 5 bases and 4 bases respectively, with 23 bases between them. In germline, CDR1 is SGHAT, CDR2 FQNNGV. The CDR3 spans 17 residues. CDR3 DNA: TGTGCCAGCAGCCCCTGGGCATGGGGGACTCCTATCTATGGCTACACCTTC. Protein product: CASSPWAWGTPIYGYTF.

The chain carries TRBV12-5 and TRBJ2-1, with D possibly matching TRBD1 (5 bases). Germline-derived CDR1 and CDR2 are LGHNT and FRNRAP. CDR3 length equals 18 residues. V lost 1 base, J lost 8 bases, and 24 bases lay in between. CDR3 nucleotide sequence: TGTGCTAGTGGTTTGGAAGGGGTAGGAGCATTAGGGTCCGATGAGCAGTTCTTC. Translation gives CASGLEGVGALGSDEQFF.

The rearrangement uses TRBV4-3 and TRBJ2-1; a possible D gene is TRBD2 (6 bases). V was pared by 0 bases and J by 0 bases, with 9 bases between. Per germline, CDR1 LGHNA and CDR2 YSLEER. CDR3 length equals 16 residues. The CDR3 nucleotides are TGCGCCAGCAGCCAAGATCGGGGGTTCTCCTACAATGAGCAGTTCTTC. Translated, it gives CASSQDRGFSYNEQFF.

This clone was counted between two and nine times. The chain uses TRBV4-3 and TRBJ2-5; 8 bases line up with TRBD2. This CDR3 comprises 15 residues. J lost 5 bases, V lost 2 bases, and 7 bases had no gene match. CDR1 LGHNA and CDR2 YSLEER come from the germline V gene. CDR3 residues: CASSQLRGASETQYF. The DNA for the CDR3 is TGCGCCAGCAGCCAATTGCGGGGGGCATCGGAGACCCAGTACTTC.

This clone was seen just once. The chain joins TRBV28 to TRBJ1-4, with TRBD1 matching over 12 bases. V shed 5 bases, J shed 10 bases, and the junction held 8 bases outside the gene matches. Germline CDR1 MDHEN, CDR2 SYDVKM. The CDR3 extends over 15 amino acids. This CDR3 reads CASSLGGTGGGKLFF. CDR3 in DNA: TGTGCCAGCAGTCTTGGGGGGACAGGGGGCGGAAAACTGTTTTTT.